The 30 T cell receptor beta chains below all came from one sample that was sequenced in a study of blood T cell repertoires in COVID-19. The protocol was immunoSEQ multiplex PCR, while the TCRdb copy is restricted to in-frame clones and leaves out a portion. The data contain about 100,000 clones, about 90% of them singletons. The material sequenced was peripheral blood. The source of these receptors is a man younger than 40 in a cohort sampled during active COVID-19.

This sequence joins TRBV19 and TRBJ1-5; tentatively, D is TRBD1 (6 bases). Between the trimmed V and J ends, which lost 7 bases and 12 bases, there was a span of 19 bases. There are 13 residues in the CDR3. Germline loops: CDR1 LNHDA, CDR2 SQIVND (reference sequence). CDR3 protein: CASNSAGAVIQHF. The CDR3 DNA sequence: TGTGCCAGTAATTCCGCAGGGGCCGTAATCCAGCATTTT.

The V call is TRBV23-1, the J call TRBJ2-7; TRBD1 agrees at 8 bases. TRBV23-1 is treated as an ORF (open reading frame) with a function not yet certain. The CDR3 totals 14 residues. V lost 0 bases, J lost 7 bases, and 5 bases stayed unmatched. The CDR3 DNA is TGCGCCAGCAGTCAATCTCAGGGGGCGGGTGAGCAGTACTTC. This sequence encodes CASSQSQGAGEQYF.

CDR3 amino acids: CASILRGFPGEGYTF. Written as DNA, the CDR3 is TGTGCCAGCATTCTAAGGGGATTCCCCGGAGAAGGCTACACCTTC. This chain links TRBV6-5 with TRBJ1-2; possibly TRBD1 for D (5 bases). This CDR3 has 15 residues. V lost 7 bases and J lost 8, with 23 bases in between. Looked up from germline, CDR1 is MNHEY and CDR2 is SVGAGI.

The rearrangement joins TRBV7-9 to TRBJ1-2, with 11 bases identical to TRBD1. This CDR3 comprises 15 residues. With V trimmed by 2 bases and J by 6 bases, 5 bases remained unmatched. Germline V gene lookup returns CDR1 SEHNR and CDR2 FQNEAQ (reference sequence). The CDR3 bases are TGTGCCAGCAGCTTATTAGGGGGACAGGGGGATGGCTACACCTTC. It is translated as CASSLLGGQGDGYTF.

V gene TRBV4-1 combines with J gene TRBJ1-4, with a possible D match to TRBD1 (6 bases). Germline CDR1 reads MGHRA; CDR2 reads YSYEKL. This CDR3 is built from 15 residues. The germline V and J ends were trimmed by 1 base and 5 bases, with 11 bases remaining between them. The CDR3 loop reads CASSQVQGVNEKLFF. The CDR3, as DNA: TGCGCCAGCAGCCAAGTACAGGGAGTAAATGAAAAACTGTTTTTT.

The genes are TRBV7-2 and TRBJ2-2; TRBD2 matches 15 bases. The CDR3 loop spans 19 amino acids. CDR1 and CDR2 from the germline V gene are SGHTA and FQGNSA. J was trimmed by 1 base and V by 1 base; bases with no gene match: 4. The CDR3 loop is CASSLGGLAGGWNTGELFF. The CDR3 DNA reads TGTGCCAGCAGCTTAGGAGGACTAGCGGGGGGGTGGAACACCGGGGAGCTGTTTTTT.

The J gene is TRBJ2-2, the V gene TRBV9; 9 bases agree with TRBD2. The germline V gene has CDR1 SGDLS and CDR2 YYNGEE. V shed 0 bases, J shed 4 bases, and the junction held 10 bases outside the gene matches. The CDR3 runs to 18 residues. CDR3 loop: CASSVVPGAGGSTGELFF. For the CDR3, the DNA is TGTGCCAGCAGCGTAGTACCAGGAGCGGGGGGAAGCACCGGGGAGCTGTTTTTT.

The rearrangement uses TRBV6-1 and TRBJ1-1; 9 bases line up with TRBD1. The CDR3 consists of 17 residues. The trim removed 4 bases at V and 2 bases at J, leaving 11 bases unmatched. The germline V gene has CDR1 MNHNS and CDR2 SASEGT. The CDR3: CASSGRQGGKSNTEAFF. The CDR3 nucleotides read TGTGCCAGCAGTGGCCGACAGGGGGGGAAGTCCAACACTGAAGCTTTCTTT.

This sequence joins TRBV28 and TRBJ1-6; tentatively, D is TRBD1 (5 bases). CDR1 MDHEN and CDR2 SYDVKM come from the germline V gene. Trimming took 5 bases from V and 4 from J, leaving 12 bases between them. CDR3 length: 15 residues. The CDR3 reads CASSGGDQYNSPLHF. CDR3 in DNA: TGTGCCAGCAGTGGAGGGGACCAATATAATTCACCCCTCCACTTT.

In regard to this clone: The CDR3 ends on some other residue instead of the conserved phenylalanine or tryptophan, so this is likely a read error. The DNA is omitted, as the CDR3 cannot be located on it reliably, and the CDR3 follows TCRdb's listing. The genes are TRBV9 and TRBJ1-2; the table's TRBD1 call for D was not verified on the DNA. Germline V gene data show CDR1 as SGDLS and CDR2 as YYNGEE. Termini included, the CDR3 measures 13 amino acids. The CDR3 sequence is CASSPRDRGYCKI.

Only one count was recorded for this clone. J is TRBJ2-5 and V is TRBV18; D perhaps matches TRBD1 (5 bases). This CDR3 is 16 amino acids long. The V end was cut by 3 bases, the J end by 3 bases, with 17 bases between. CDR1 and CDR2 from the germline V gene are KGHSH and LQKENI. In DNA, the CDR3 is TGTGCCAGCTCACCGGCGAGCTGGGGCCTAAAAGAGACCCAGTACTTC. Protein product: CASSPASWGLKETQYF.

The chain couples TRBV4-2 to TRBJ2-3; D might be TRBD1 (5 bases). The CDR3 covers 13 residues. Germline V gene lookup returns CDR1 LGHNA and CDR2 YNFKEQ. V was clipped by 0 bases and J by 14 bases, with 15 bases between them. In DNA form, the CDR3 reads TGTGCCAGCAGCCAAGATGGGGCCCTGGGCTCGTATTTT. Translated, it gives CASSQDGALGSYF.

The rearrangement uses TRBV5-6 and TRBJ2-7, with 9 positions matching TRBD2. CDR3 length: 14 residues. Per the germline V gene, CDR1 is SGHDT and CDR2 is YYEEEE. After removal of 4 bases from V and 0 bases from J, the junction contained 2 bases not matched to a gene. The DNA for the CDR3 is TGTGCCAGCAGCCAGCGGGGGGTCTCCTACGAGCAGTACTTC. Its translation is CASSQRGVSYEQYF.

The J gene is TRBJ2-2, the V gene TRBV3-1 (or the pseudogene TRBV3-2), with D possibly being TRBD2 (5 bases). CDR1 and CDR2 (germline): LGHDT, YNNKEL (reference sequence). The CDR3 is 15 amino acids. Between the trimmed V and J ends, which lost 1 base and 7 bases, there was a span of 13 bases. CDR3 sequence reads: CASSQGRVGSGELFF. CDR3 sequence (DNA): TGTGCCAGCAGCCAAGGAAGGGTAGGGAGCGGGGAGCTGTTTTTT.

The V call is TRBV27, the J call TRBJ2-3, with 13 bases identical to TRBD2. V lost 3 bases and J lost 3; bases outside the gene matches: 6. Germline V gene sequence: CDR1 MNHEY, CDR2 SMNVEV (reference sequence). This CDR3 region has 17 residues. The CDR3 protein is CASSFLTSGGGTDTQYF. CDR3 bases: TGTGCCAGCAGTTTCCTTACTAGCGGGGGGGGGACAGATACGCAGTATTTT.

This sequence joins TRBV5-6 and TRBJ2-7, with 7 nucleotides matching TRBD1. Germline CDR1 is SGHDT and CDR2 is YYEEEE. The ends lost 4 bases at V and 2 bases at J; junction bases unmatched: 9. CDR3 length: 15 amino acids. CDR3 sequence (DNA): TGTGCCAGCAGCCGCGGGTCCGGACAGGCCTACGAGCAGTACTTC. Translation gives CASSRGSGQAYEQYF.

This clone was observed a few times. The rearrangement joins TRBV6-2 or TRBV6-3 to TRBJ1-4; D may be TRBD1 (5 bases). V lost 6 bases and J 4 bases, leaving 15 bases between the germline ends. The length of the CDR3 is 15 residues. Per germline, CDR1 MNHEY and CDR2 SVGEGT. CDR3 sequence reads: CASSPWTSGNEKLFF. The CDR3 bases are TGTGCCAGCAGCCCCTGGACATCTGGTAATGAAAAACTGTTTTTT.

The chain carries TRBV11-1 and TRBJ2-7; the match to TRBD1 covers 7 bases. J gave up 5 bases and V 5 bases, and 15 bases lay outside the gene matches. Germline loops: CDR1 SGHAT, CDR2 FQDESV (reference sequence). The CDR3 loop spans 16 amino acids. The DNA for the CDR3 is TGTGCCAGCAGCCTAGGTGGAGAGGGGGCGATACACGAGCAGTACTTC. Amino acids: CASSLGGEGAIHEQYF.

This clone showed up just once. The chain has TRBV3-1 (or the pseudogene TRBV3-2) and TRBJ1-5; D perhaps matches TRBD1 (5 bases). Germline CDR1 is LGHDT and CDR2 is YNNKEL (reference sequence). This CDR3 contains 15 residues. V lost 0 bases, J lost 3 bases, and 9 bases lay in between. CDR3 DNA sequence: TGTGCCAGCAGCCAAGAGTCCAGGGACAATCAGCCCCAGCATTTT. Its protein product is CASSQESRDNQPQHF.

The chain has TRBV30 and TRBJ2-7; 7 bases align to TRBD1. With 5 bases clipped from V and 2 bases from J, the junction kept 6 bases outside the gene matches. This CDR3 comprises 13 residues. Germline V lookup: CDR1 GTSNPN, CDR2 SVGIG (reference sequence). Written as DNA, the CDR3 is TGTGCCTGGGGGGACAGCCGACCCTACGAGCAGTACTTC. Residues: CAWGDSRPYEQYF.

This sequence joins TRBV27 and TRBJ2-3; TRBD2 agrees at 15 bases. The CDR3 is made up of 17 amino acids. Germline CDR1 is MNHEY and CDR2 is SMNVEV (reference sequence). The V gene end was trimmed by 5 bases and the J gene end by 3 bases; junction bases not matched to a gene: 6. CDR3 sequence reads: CASSRTSGGAGTDTQYF. In DNA, the CDR3 is TGTGCCAGCAGTCGGACTAGCGGGGGGGCGGGGACAGATACGCAGTATTTT.

This chain uses TRBV5-4 with TRBJ1-1, with TRBD1 matching 7 bases. The CDR3 extends over 16 amino acids. With 1 base clipped from V and 3 bases from J, the junction kept 9 bases outside the gene matches. The germline CDR1 and CDR2 sequences are SGHNT and YYREEE (reference sequence). CDR3 DNA: TGTGCCAGCAGCTTGAAGCAGGGGGGTAGGGACACTGAAGCTTTCTTT. Protein: CASSLKQGGRDTEAFF. The entire variable domain, with the rest obtained from reference TRBV5-4 and TRBJ1-1, is as follows: ETGVTQSPTHLIKTRGQQVTLRCSSQSGHNTVSWYQQALGQGPQFIFQYYREEENGRGNFPPRFSGLQFPNYSSELNVNALELDDSALYLCASSLKQGGRDTEAFFGQGTRLTVV.

V usage is TRBV6-4 and J usage is TRBJ2-2, with 16 nucleotides matching TRBD2. The trim removed 3 bases at V and 5 bases at J, leaving 6 bases unmatched. The CDR3 covers 18 residues. CDR1 MRHNA and CDR2 SNTAGT come from the germline V gene. In DNA form, the CDR3 reads TGTGCCAGCAGTGATCCGGGACTAGCGGGGGGGTGGACCGGGGAGCTGTTTTTT. Its translation: CASSDPGLAGGWTGELFF.

V gene TRBV4-3 combines with J gene TRBJ1-4; unclear D gene. Trimming took 0 bases from V and 5 from J, leaving 4 bases between them. Germline V gene data show CDR1 as LGHNA and CDR2 as YSLEER. The CDR3 runs 13 residues. CDR3 nucleotide sequence: TGCGCCAGCAGCCAAGATCTGAATGAAAAACTGTTTTTT. Encoded protein: CASSQDLNEKLFF.

The chain joins TRBV30 to TRBJ1-3; TRBD1 aligns across 8 bases. The CDR3 is 13 residues long. Germline CDR1 reads GTSNPN; CDR2 reads SVGIG (reference sequence). The J segment lost 4 bases and the V segment lost 4 bases, leaving 3 bases of the junction unmatched. The chain's CDR3 is CAWTTGAGNTIYF. DNA for the CDR3: TGTGCCTGGACGACAGGGGCCGGAAACACCATATATTTT.

This chain links TRBV19 with TRBJ2-3; 11 nucleotides agree with TRBD1. Germline loops: CDR1 LNHDA, CDR2 SQIVND (reference sequence). The CDR3 contains 16 residues. Trimming cost V 4 bases and J 7 bases; bases outside gene matches: 10. The CDR3 loop is CASSTGQGAWVHTQYF. In DNA, the CDR3 is TGTGCCAGTAGTACCGGACAGGGGGCGTGGGTACATACGCAGTATTTT.

This rearrangement joins TRBV2 to TRBJ1-6; TRBD1 is a possible D gene (6 bases). The CDR3 sequence is 14 residues long. Germline CDR1 is SNHLY and CDR2 is FYNNEI. V lost 6 bases, J lost 10 bases, and 16 bases lay in between. This CDR3 is CASRLQGGMSPLHF. The CDR3, as DNA: TGTGCCAGCAGACTACAGGGAGGGATGTCACCCCTCCACTTT.

The rearrangement uses TRBV5-8 and TRBJ2-1, with 8 bases lining up with TRBD2. The CDR3 spans 20 residues. The trim removed 0 bases at V and 4 bases at J, leaving 18 bases unmatched. Germline-derived CDR1 and CDR2 are SGHTS and YDEGEE. The CDR3, as DNA: TGTGCCAGCAGCTTGGCCCCCCGGGTGGGCGGGGGGCTAGAGTACAATGAGCAGTTCTTC. Translated: CASSLAPRVGGGLEYNEQFF. The whole variable domain, filled in from reference TRBV5-8 and TRBJ2-1, reads EAGVTQSPTHLIKTRGQQATLRCSPISGHTSVYWYQQALGLGLQFLLWYDEGEERNRGNFPPRFSGRQFPNYSSELNVNALELEDSALYLCASSLAPRVGGGLEYNEQFFGPGTRLTVL.

The V and J genes are TRBV21-1 and TRBJ2-7; the table's TRBD2 call for D was not verified on the DNA. TRBV21-1 is labeled a pseudogene. The CDR3 is 14 residues long. Written as DNA, the CDR3 is TGTGCCAGCAGCAAAGGTAAAGCCCTCTACGAGCAGTACTTC. Translating it yields CASSKGKALYEQYF.

CDR3 DNA sequence: TGTGCCAGCTCACCGAGCGAAGAGACCCAGTACTTC. Translated, it gives CASSPSEETQYF. The chain links TRBV18 to TRBJ2-5, with unresolved D. CDR1 KGHSH and CDR2 LQKENI come from the germline V gene. The CDR3 is 12 amino acids. The ends were cut back, 3 bases at V and 3 bases at J, with 5 bases in the middle.